The rows below give T cell receptor beta chains drawn from one sample of a study of molecular identifiers for immune sequencing clone quantification. TCRdb reprocessed the PCR reads with MiXCR, giving one entry per CDR3 protein. The data hold 550,000 to 750,000 distinct CDR3 sequences, with 20% observed a single time. The sequenced sample consisted of naive CD8+ T cells from blood, with Jurkat cell RNA spiked in. Source of these receptors: a human donor in good health. Some libraries in this study had Jurkat cell RNA spiked in. Each CDR3 is given with its conserved first and last residue. Clone size, where shown, is once, few, many, or a class for clones that have expanded.

abundance,j_gene,v_gene,len,CDR3aa
-,TRBJ1-1,TRBV27,10,CASWQGTAFF
many,TRBJ1-1,TRBV6-2/TRBV6-3,16,CASSYSETAENTEAFF
many,TRBJ1-2,TRBV12-3/TRBV12-4,13,CASSPLVNYGYTF
many,TRBJ1-2,TRBV18,13,CASSPPADYGYTF
many,TRBJ2-7,TRBV4-3,16,CASSQTSGGAGDEQYF
many,TRBJ1-1,TRBV12-3/TRBV12-4,12,CASTDSGSEAFF
many,TRBJ2-5,TRBV27,18,CASSLSGQGIFQEETQYF
many,TRBJ1-2,TRBV20-1,13,CSASDSSNYGYTF
many,TRBJ1-2,TRBV29-1,14,CSVVRQTPGYGYTF
few,TRBJ1-2,TRBV19,15,CASTIRDGTNYGYTF
-,TRBJ1-4,TRBV4-1,15,CASSQGWGGDEKLFF
many,TRBJ1-5,TRBV7-8,16,CASSLTLPGTNQPQHF
many,TRBJ2-2,TRBV5-1,13,CASSMGGTGELFF
many,TRBJ2-3,TRBV28,16,CASSLRGHTPADTQYF
-,TRBJ2-7,TRBV11-3,14,CASSLAGTGGEQYF
-,TRBJ2-5,TRBV6-5,16,CASSYSSSGIGQTQYF
many,TRBJ2-7,TRBV21-1,17,CASSKAQVDRGWYEQYF
many,TRBJ2-7,TRBV24-1,15,CATSDPRDRPYEQYF
few,TRBJ2-3,TRBV27,15,CATLLWQGSTDTQYF
-,TRBJ2-5,TRBV6-5,14,CASSLLAGSETQYF
-,TRBJ2-7,TRBV12-3/TRBV12-4,16,CASSLALGAIPYEQYF
-,TRBJ2-7,TRBV7-2,15,CASSPPGIFAYEQYF